This T cell receptor beta chain was observed in a study of blood T cell repertoires in COVID-19. Study background: The United States, Italy and Spain were the sources of the acute and convalescent COVID-19 samples. The analysed material was cDNA or gDNA that came from T cells, B-cell-depleted T cells, or PBMCs.

Methods used by the authors: Amplifying reference gene primers gave estimates of nucleated cell counts. Libraries were prepared by immunoSEQ multiplex PCR; TCRdb keeps only in-frame clonotypes and omits some of them. That table supplies the V and J calls and clone size; D and trimming were determined from the DNA. This table has around 250,000 clones, approximately 85% appearing once. Germline loops: CDR1 LNHDA, CDR2 SQIVND (reference sequence). CDR3 length equals 16 residues. V lost 7 bases, J lost 2 bases, and 18 bases lay in between. The V and J genes are TRBV19 and TRBJ1-5; no clear D. Sequencing used peripheral blood. The source of this sequence is an elderly man with acute or convalescent COVID-19. In DNA, the CDR3 is TGTGCCAGTACTCTTAGGAGGCAGGTCCGCAATCAGCCCCAGCATTTT. Its protein product is CASTLRRQVRNQPQHF.